This T cell receptor beta chain was sequenced during a study of vaccination and CD4 T cells after COVID-19 (dated by TCRdb to between 2021 and 2024). Regarding the research as a whole: Every convalescent patient had a positive nasal swab PCR test for SARS-CoV-2, with mild disease in about 9 patients and severe disease in one. The convalescent cohort comprised six males and four females, including two Hispanic individuals, seven Caucasians, two Asians and one multiracial person. Two doses of either the Pfizer-BioNTech BNT162b2 vaccine (n=8) or the Moderna mRNA-1273 vaccine (n=2) were administered to participants. Post-COVID blood samples were collected from convalescent patients a median of approximately 100 days after diagnosis, with a range of about 30 to 161 days. Post-vaccine blood samples were collected a median of approximately eleven weeks after the second vaccine dose, ranging from about 13 to 241 days. The cultures were stimulated with overlapping spike peptide pools from SARS-CoV-2 and from the common cold coronaviruses HCoV-NL63, HCoV-OC43 and HCoV-229E. As controls, cultures received a CEFX viral epitope pool (the positive control), an HIV-1 Nef peptide pool (the negative control), or no peptide at all. The spike-specific CD4+ TCR repertoire was compared before and after mRNA vaccination in about nine COVID-19 convalescent patients and a few infection-naive healthy vaccine recipients.

Study-level results and caveats: The study included relatively few convalescent patients and did not analyze early timepoints after natural infection. In convalescent patients, a median around 89% of post-vaccine SARS-CoV-2-reactive clones were detected only after vaccination, suggesting vaccine-specific priming. Of the vaccine-specific clones in convalescent patients, 304 of 307, or nearly all, reacted only to SARS-CoV-2 spike and did not cross-react with common cold coronaviruses. The median number of SARS-CoV-2-reactive clonotypes rose from around 22 after infection to 38 after vaccination, but the change was not significant.

The method behind the library was PCR. DNA from cultured CD4+ T cells underwent TCR sequencing with the Oncomine TCR Beta short-read assay at the Johns Hopkins FTIC core. The QIAamp micro DNA kit was used to extract genomic DNA from the cultured CD4+ T cells. The Oncomine TCR Beta libraries from cultured CD4+ T cells were pooled using unique dual indexes and then sequenced on an Illumina iSeq 100. On the study's bioinformatics: Non-productive sequences were filtered out, and CDR3s that did not start with C, did not end with F or W, or were shorter than 7 amino acids were discarded. The MANAFEST web application was used to identify antigen-specific clonotypes by comparing peptide-stimulated wells against reference wells and other culture wells. An FDR below 0.05, an odds ratio above 5, and a productive frequency above 0.1% in at least two of three replicate wells were required for clones to be considered positive. Cross-reactive clonotypes were defined as significantly expanded in both SARS-CoV-2 spike wells and at least one common cold coronavirus spike condition. CDR3 homology was assessed with Levenshtein distances (stringdist) and unrooted phylogenetic trees (ape) in R version 3.6.1. TCRdb reprocessing: public reads trimmed at Q25 with fastp, clones called with MiXCR, in-frame beta chains kept. Under each unique CDR3 protein, matching rows form one entry showing the most common genes and DNA. TCRdb, not the original authors, processed these V and J calls. This sample holds over 20,000 distinct CDR3 sequences; 45% to 60% were observed only once. Jointly, the top ten make up roughly 6% of the sample.

This clonotype occurred a few times. Its target antigen remains unknown. No qualities accompany the bases; no much larger clone lies one base away. The treatment or condition tag for this specimen amounts to: roughly 10-day PBMC culture with coronavirus spike peptide pools or control peptides (ViraFEST assay). To expand antigen-specific T cells with peptide pools and then pick out the expanded clonotypes through TCR sequencing, the study relied on the ViraFEST assay. The positive SARS-CoV-2 PCR tests of the convalescent patients were dated from March to December 2020, before the Alpha, Beta and Delta variants emerged in the United States. Over 1.5 million PBMCs per well were cultured in IMDM with roughly 5% human AB serum and around 10 IU/ml IL-2, plus 10 ug/ml peptide pools. On days 3 and 7, half of the culture medium was replaced with fresh IL-2-containing medium. After 10 days of culture, CD4+ T cells were isolated by negative selection using the EasySep CD4+ T cell isolation kit. PBMCs were separated from whole blood using Ficoll-Paque Plus gradient centrifugation and then either used fresh or cryopreserved at -140C. In general, triplicate wells were set up for every culture condition.

The V end loses 0 bases and the J end loses 0 bases, and a stretch of 9 bases separates them. CDR1 and CDR2 are read off the germline V gene as SGHRS and YFSETQ. Inclusive of the bounding cysteine and phenylalanine, the CDR3 is 15 residues long. Left in the record is the CDR3 DNA by itself, 45 bases read in frame from the first base. The chain employs TRBV5-1 and TRBJ1-1, with TRBD1 as a weak D call on 5 bases. This sequence was found in a human donor who had recovered from COVID-19. Sample: CD4+ T cells from blood, cultured in vitro. The sequenced DNA: TGCGCCAGCAGCTTGGAGACGGACATGAACACTGAAGCTTTCTTT. Translated, this is CASSLETDMNTEAFF.